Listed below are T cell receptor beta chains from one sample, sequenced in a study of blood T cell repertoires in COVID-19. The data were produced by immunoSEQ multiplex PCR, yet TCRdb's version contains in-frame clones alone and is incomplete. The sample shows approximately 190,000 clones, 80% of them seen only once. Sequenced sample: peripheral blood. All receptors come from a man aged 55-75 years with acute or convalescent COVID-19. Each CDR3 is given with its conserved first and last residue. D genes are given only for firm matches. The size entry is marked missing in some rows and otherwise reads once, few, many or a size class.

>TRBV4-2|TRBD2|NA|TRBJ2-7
CASSQEGTSGKYEQYF
TGTGCCAGCAGCCAAGAGGGCACTAGCGGGAAATACGAGCAGTACTTC
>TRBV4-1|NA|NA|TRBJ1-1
CASSQDLSEAFF
TGCGCCAGCAGCCAAGATCTCTCTGAAGCTTTCTTT
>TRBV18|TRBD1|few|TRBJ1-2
CASSPNTRGQANYGYTF
TGTGCCAGCTCACCAAACACGCGGGGACAGGCGAACTATGGCTACACCTTC
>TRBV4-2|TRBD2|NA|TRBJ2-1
CASSQEGLATLGNEQFF
TGTGCCAGCAGCCAAGAAGGACTAGCGACCCTGGGCAATGAGCAGTTCTTC
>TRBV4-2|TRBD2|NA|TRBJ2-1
CASSPWGLAGGEQFF
TGTGCCAGCAGTCCATGGGGACTAGCGGGGGGAGAGCAGTTCTTC
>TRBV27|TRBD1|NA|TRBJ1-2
CASSKYTGTGSLIRNGYTF
TGTGCCAGCAGCAAATATACCGGGACAGGGTCGCTTATAAGGAATGGCTACACCTTC
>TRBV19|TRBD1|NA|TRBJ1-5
CASSIGTGGSPQHF
TGTGCCAGTAGTATCGGGACAGGGGGCTCGCCCCAGCATTTT
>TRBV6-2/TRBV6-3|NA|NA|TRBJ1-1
CASSYLEEAFF
TGTGCCAGCAGTTACCTCGAGGAAGCTTTCTTT
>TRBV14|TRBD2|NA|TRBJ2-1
CASSHRLAGGYNEQFF
TGTGCCAGCAGCCACCGTCTAGCGGGAGGGTACAATGAGCAGTTCTTC
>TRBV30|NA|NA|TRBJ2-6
CAWGRGNSGANVLTF
TGTGCCTGGGGGAGGGGGAACTCTGGGGCCAACGTCCTGACTTTC
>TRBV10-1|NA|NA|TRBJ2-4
CASSDGGSKNIQYF
TGCGCCAGCAGTGATGGAGGCTCCAAAAACATTCAGTACTTC
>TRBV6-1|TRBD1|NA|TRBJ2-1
CASSEYGTGESNEQFF
TGTGCCAGCAGTGAGTATGGGACAGGGGAGAGCAATGAGCAGTTCTTC
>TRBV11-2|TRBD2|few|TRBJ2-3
CASSFPSGREGTQYF
TGTGCCAGCAGCTTCCCTAGCGGGAGGGAAGGCACGCAGTATTTT
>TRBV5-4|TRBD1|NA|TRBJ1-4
CASTVRGLNEKLFF
TGTGCCAGCACCGTCAGGGGGCTGAATGAAAAACTGTTTTTT
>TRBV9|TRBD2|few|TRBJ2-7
CASSVGSSGGWSYEQYF
TGTGCCAGCAGCGTAGGGTCTAGCGGGGGGTGGTCCTACGAGCAGTACTTC
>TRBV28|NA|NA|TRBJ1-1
CASTWGGLTEAFF
TGTGCCAGCACCTGGGGGGGGCTTACTGAAGCTTTCTTT
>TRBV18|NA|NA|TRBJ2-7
CASSPPSGSSYEQYF
TGTGCCAGCTCACCACCGTCGGGTAGCTCCTACGAGCAGTACTTC
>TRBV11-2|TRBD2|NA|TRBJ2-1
CASSLVPLTSGYNEQFF
TGTGCCAGCAGCTTAGTTCCGTTGACTAGCGGATACAATGAGCAGTTCTTC
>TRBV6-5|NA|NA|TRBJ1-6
CASSSYRVASSPLHF
TGTGCCAGCAGTTCCTACAGGGTCGCGAGTTCACCCCTCCACTTT
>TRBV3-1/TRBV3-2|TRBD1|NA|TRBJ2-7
CASSQEQGAPQYF
TGTGCCAGCAGCCAAGAGCAGGGGGCACCGCAGTACTTC
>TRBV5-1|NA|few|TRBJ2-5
CASSDGTYPMLETQYF
TGCGCCAGCAGCGATGGGACTTATCCTATGTTGGAGACCCAGTACTTC
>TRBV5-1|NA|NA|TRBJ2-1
CASTPTFDNEQFF
TGCGCCAGCACCCCTACCTTTGACAATGAGCAGTTCTTC
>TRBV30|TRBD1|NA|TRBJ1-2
CAWSADRGGYTF
TGTGCCTGGAGTGCGGACAGGGGGGGCTACACCTTC
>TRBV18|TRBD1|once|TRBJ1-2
CASSPNDRGGYGYTF
TGTGCCAGCTCACCCAATGACAGGGGCGGCTATGGCTACACCTTC
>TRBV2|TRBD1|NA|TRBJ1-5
CASRVWGTGAQPQHF
TGTGCCAGCAGAGTTTGGGGGACAGGGGCTCAGCCCCAGCATTTT
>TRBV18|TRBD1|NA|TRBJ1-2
CASSPEGQIRYGYTF
TGTGCCAGCTCACCAGAGGGACAGATACGCTATGGCTACACCTTC
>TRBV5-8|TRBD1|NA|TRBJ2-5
CASSPRTGGVETQYF
TGTGCCAGCAGTCCCCGGACAGGGGGCGTAGAGACCCAGTACTTC
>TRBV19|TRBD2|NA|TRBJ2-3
CASSPAGGAVGDTQYF
TGTGCCAGTAGTCCTGCCGGGGGGGCCGTGGGAGATACGCAGTATTTT
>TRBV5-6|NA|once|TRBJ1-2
CASSLVISQVYGYTF
TGTGCCAGCAGCTTGGTTATCTCGCAGGTCTATGGCTACACCTTC
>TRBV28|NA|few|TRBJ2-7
CASSGVRVIPPSF
TGTGCCAGCAGTGGTGTCAGGGTTATTCCTCCGTCCTTC
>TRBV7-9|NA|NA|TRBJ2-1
CASSLPDSFYNEQFF
TGTGCCAGCAGCTTACCCGACAGTTTTTACAATGAGCAGTTCTTC
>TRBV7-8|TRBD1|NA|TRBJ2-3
CASSPDRDRSTDTQYF
TGTGCCAGCAGCCCCGACCGGGACAGGAGCACAGATACGCAGTATTTT
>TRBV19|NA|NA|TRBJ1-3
CASSVLGGSRSGNTIYF
TGTGCCAGTAGTGTCCTGGGAGGGTCTCGCTCTGGAAACACCATATATTTT
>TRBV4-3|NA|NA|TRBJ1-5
CASSQATGSNQPQHF
TGCGCCAGCAGCCAGGCGACAGGTAGCAATCAGCCCCAGCATTTT
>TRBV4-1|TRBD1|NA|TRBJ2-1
CASSQPWTGSSYNEQFF
TGCGCCAGCAGCCAACCCTGGACAGGGAGCTCCTACAATGAGCAGTTCTTC
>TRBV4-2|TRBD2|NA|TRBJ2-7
CASSPGLAGSSYEQYF
TGTGCCAGCAGCCCTGGACTAGCGGGGAGCTCCTACGAGCAGTACTTC
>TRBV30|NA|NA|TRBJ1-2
CAWSVLSPYGYTF
TGTGCCTGGAGTGTACTGAGCCCTTATGGCTACACCTTC
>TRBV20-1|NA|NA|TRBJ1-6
CSASDRNSPLHF
TGCAGTGCTAGTGACAGGAATTCACCCCTCCACTTT
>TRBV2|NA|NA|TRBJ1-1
CASRGDSLMNTEAFF
TGTGCCAGCAGAGGGGACTCCCTGATGAACACTGAAGCTTTCTTT
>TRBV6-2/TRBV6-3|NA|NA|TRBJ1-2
CASSFRNYGYTF
TGTGCCAGCAGTTTTCGGAACTATGGCTACACCTTC
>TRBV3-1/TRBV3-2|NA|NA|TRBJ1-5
CASSQDLGGRASSNQPQHF
TGTGCCAGCAGCCAAGATCTAGGAGGGAGGGCGTCTAGCAATCAGCCCCAGCATTTT